This is a list of T cell receptor beta chains from one sample in a study of PD-1 blockade in classical Hodgkin lymphoma. Produced via immunoSEQ multiplex PCR; TCRdb's table is partial and in-frame only. The top ten hold around 5% of the sample, which has tens of thousands of clones, around nine tenths seen once. The sequenced sample was peripheral blood mononuclear cells (PBMCs), obtained before the second cycle of nivolumab. The receptors originated from a human donor with classical Hodgkin lymphoma. Each CDR3 is given with its conserved first and last residue. D genes are given only for firm matches. Size tells how often a clone was seen (once, few, many) or the class of an expanded clone, and some rows leave it out.

j_call clone_size v_call d_call cdr3_nt cdr3_aa
TRBJ2-7 - TRBV27 TRBD2 TGTGCCAGCAAAACTAGCGGAGCTTACGAGCAGTACTTC CASKTSGAYEQYF
TRBJ2-5 - TRBV5-1 TRBD2 TGCGCCAGCAGCTCCTTAGCGGGGGGACAAGAGACCCAGTACTTC CASSSLAGGQETQYF
TRBJ1-4 - TRBV6-6 - TGTGCCAGCAGCCCCCCTCAGCGGGTGCATGGAAAACTGTTTTTT CASSPPQRVHGKLFF
TRBJ2-7 - TRBV6-5 - TGTGCCAGCAGTTACTTTAAAGGGTACGAGCAGTACTTC CASSYFKGYEQYF
TRBJ2-2 few TRBV7-3 - TGTGCCAGCAGCCCCCCGCAGATGGAAAACCCCGGGGAGCTGTTTTTT CASSPPQMENPGELFF
TRBJ2-2 - TRBV7-3 TRBD1 TGTGCCAGCAGTTTAAATGCACAGGGGAGCACCGGGGAGCTGTTTTTT CASSLNAQGSTGELFF
TRBJ2-5 - TRBV5-1 TRBD2 TGCGCCAGCAGCGACGGGGGGACTTCTGGGACCCAGTACTTC CASSDGGTSGTQYF
TRBJ2-7 - TRBV5-1 - TGCGCCAGCAGCTTGGTGTTCGAGGGGCTCGAGCAGTACTTC CASSLVFEGLEQYF
TRBJ2-2 - TRBV7-3 - TGTGCCAGCAGCTTATTGACCGGGGAGCTGTTTTTT CASSLLTGELFF
TRBJ1-1 - TRBV5-1 TRBD1 TGCGCCAGCAGCTTGGGCCGACAGGGCGCGAGCACTGAAGCTTTCTTT CASSLGRQGASTEAFF
TRBJ1-5 - TRBV7-9 - TGTGCCAGCAGCTTCACAGGGTCGGTTCAGCCCCAGCATTTT CASSFTGSVQPQHF
TRBJ2-1 once TRBV5-1 - TGCGCCACCTCGGGCCAGGGAGTGGGGGATGAGCAGTTCTTC CATSGQGVGDEQFF
TRBJ1-1 - TRBV6-5 - TGTGCCAGCAGTAACAGGGATCGGTACACTGAAGCTTTCTTT CASSNRDRYTEAFF
TRBJ2-5 - TRBV5-1 - TGCGCCAGCACGTCCACGGGCCCCGAGACCCAGTACTTC CASTSTGPETQYF
TRBJ2-6 - TRBV21-1 - TGTGCCAGCAGCCCGCCGGGGCCTGGGGCCAACGTCCTGACTTTC CASSPPGPGANVLTF
TRBJ2-7 - TRBV29-1 - TGCAGCGTTGTAGGACCCGCACCCCGCCTCAAGCAGTACTTC CSVVGPAPRLKQYF
TRBJ2-3 - TRBV6-6 - TGTGCCAGCAGTCCGATCGGAGATACGCAGTATTTT CASSPIGDTQYF
TRBJ2-2 - TRBV9 TRBD2 TGTGCCAGCAGCGGACGGGGGGTAGTCAACACCGGGGAGCTGTTTTTT CASSGRGVVNTGELFF
TRBJ1-6 - TRBV9 TRBD1 TGTGCCAGCAGCCTACAGGGGTCGGGTTCACCCCTCCACTTT CASSLQGSGSPLHF
TRBJ1-1 - TRBV6-6 - TGTGCCAGCAGAGGGGTGAACACTGAAGCTTTCTTT CASRGVNTEAFF
TRBJ2-2 - TRBV5-1 TRBD1 TGCGCCAGCAGCTTACGGACAGGGGGTGTGTCCGGGGAGCTGTTTTTT CASSLRTGGVSGELFF
TRBJ1-3 - TRBV2 - TGTGCCAGCAGTGATAGGAACACCATATATTTT CASSDRNTIYF
TRBJ1-2 once TRBV6-5 - TGTGCCAGCAGTTACGTAGGGAGGCACTATGGCTACACCTTC CASSYVGRHYGYTF
TRBJ1-3 - TRBV6-1 TRBD1 TGTGCCAGCAGGAAGACAGGGGGGCCTGGAAACACCATATATTTT CASRKTGGPGNTIYF
TRBJ1-2 - TRBV6-6 TRBD1 TGTGCCAGCAGTCACCGGACAGGGGAGGGTGGCTACACCTTC CASSHRTGEGGYTF
TRBJ1-5 - TRBV2 - TGTGCCAGCAGTGTTGGACAGCCCCATCAGCCCCAGCATTTT CASSVGQPHQPQHF
TRBJ2-6 - TRBV12-5 - TGTGCTAGTGGTGCAGGACAAAGTCGGGCCAACGTCCTGACTTTC CASGAGQSRANVLTF
TRBJ1-3 - TRBV6-1 - TGTGCCAGCAGTGAGCGAGACAGGATCTCTGGAAACACCATATATTTT CASSERDRISGNTIYF
TRBJ2-1 once TRBV2 - TGTGCCAGCAGTGACCCCCCCGCCCATGAGCAGTTCTTC CASSDPPAHEQFF
TRBJ1-5 - TRBV28 - TGTGCCAGCAGGCTCGCCGGGGGGATTTCTAGCAATCAGCCCCAGCATTTT CASRLAGGISSNQPQHF
TRBJ2-5 once TRBV5-1 TRBD1 TGCGCCAGCAGCCCGGGACAGGGCTCAAGGGAGACCCAGTACTTC CASSPGQGSRETQYF
TRBJ2-7 - TRBV6-1 - TGTGCCAGCAGTGAACCCATTACAGTATACGAGCAGTACTTC CASSEPITVYEQYF
TRBJ1-4 - TRBV5-1 - TGCGCCAGCAGCCCAATCACCGCAACTAATGAAAAACTGTTTTTT CASSPITATNEKLFF
TRBJ1-2 - TRBV19 - TGTGCCAGTAGTATAGATTCGATGGGTGACTATGGCTACACCTTC CASSIDSMGDYGYTF
TRBJ2-3 - TRBV5-1 - TGCGCCAGCAGCACGACAGCCCCTAGCACAGATACGCAGTATTTT CASSTTAPSTDTQYF
TRBJ1-2 - TRBV5-1 - TGCGCCAGCAGCTTGGAAGGCGGCAGTCTAAGGGATAACACCTTC CASSLEGGSLRDNTF
TRBJ2-7 - TRBV5-1 TRBD1 TGCGCCAGCAGCGAACGCGGGACAGGGGGTTACGAGCAGTACTTC CASSERGTGGYEQYF
TRBJ2-1 - TRBV5-1 - TGCGCCAGCAGCGGAAACAGGGTTTCCTACAATGAGCAGTTCTTC CASSGNRVSYNEQFF
TRBJ2-2 - TRBV10-1 TRBD2 TGCGCCAGCAGTGAGTCGGGACTAGCCACCGGGGAGCTGTTTTTT CASSESGLATGELFF
TRBJ2-1 - TRBV5-1 TRBD1 TGCGCCAGCAGCTTGGCACAGGGGGCGAACAATGAGCAGTTCTTC CASSLAQGANNEQFF
TRBJ1-1 - TRBV9 - TGTGCCAGCAGCGTACAGGTTGGAAGGTTGAACACTGAAGCTTTCTTT CASSVQVGRLNTEAFF
TRBJ1-2 - TRBV30 - TGTGCCTGGAGACGAGGGGGCTACACCTTC CAWRRGGYTF